A selection of T cell receptor beta chains follows, all from one sample in a study of blood T cell repertoires in COVID-19. The method was immunoSEQ multiplex PCR; TCRdb's version includes in-frame clones alone and lacks a portion of them. In the table there are about 220,000 clones, about 80% of which are singletons. Sequenced: PBMCs or T cells enriched from blood (not recorded which). Every receptor here comes from a woman aged 40 to 50 with acute COVID-19. Both conserved end residues are part of each CDR3. D genes are given only for firm matches. Size is omitted from some rows. Given values are once, few, many or a class for expanded clones.

d_call,j_call,clone_size,v_call,cdr3_aa,cdr3_nt
NA,TRBJ2-7,NA,TRBV5-4,CASSLGQDYEQYF,TGTGCCAGCAGCTTGGGGCAAGACTACGAGCAGTACTTC
TRBD1,TRBJ1-6,few,TRBV28,CASSPPGQGNSPLHF,TGTGCCAGCAGCCCTCCGGGACAGGGTAATTCACCCCTCCACTTT
TRBD2,TRBJ2-1,NA,TRBV7-3,CASSPKGVAGSSYNEQFF,TGTGCCAGCAGCCCCAAGGGGGTAGCGGGGAGCTCCTACAATGAGCAGTTCTTC
TRBD1,TRBJ1-2,NA,TRBV30,CAWGKAPGTAHGYTF,TGTGCCTGGGGTAAAGCCCCCGGGACAGCCCATGGCTACACCTTC
TRBD2,TRBJ2-3,NA,TRBV28,CASSLWGTRSTDTQYF,TGTGCCAGCAGTTTATGGGGGACTAGAAGTACAGATACGCAGTATTTT
TRBD1,TRBJ1-2,NA,TRBV27,CASSLGGTGVLNYGYTF,TGTGCCAGCAGCCTAGGAGGGACAGGGGTCTTAAACTATGGCTACACCTTC
TRBD2,TRBJ2-2,NA,TRBV15,CATRATGLAGTGELFF,TGTGCCACCAGAGCCACCGGACTAGCGGGGACCGGGGAGCTGTTTTTT
NA,TRBJ2-7,NA,TRBV7-2,CASSFTLGGEQYF,TGTGCCAGCAGCTTCACCCTGGGGGGCGAGCAGTACTTC
TRBD2,TRBJ2-1,NA,TRBV4-2,CASSRISGRGGNEQFF,TGTGCCAGCAGCCGTATTAGCGGGAGGGGGGGCAATGAGCAGTTCTTC
TRBD1,TRBJ1-1,NA,TRBV19,CASSEPPDRVLSEAFF,TGTGCCAGTAGCGAGCCACCGGACAGGGTCTTGTCTGAAGCTTTCTTT
TRBD2,TRBJ2-1,NA,TRBV7-9,CARSGGSGSNEQFF,TGTGCCAGGAGTGGTGGTAGCGGGAGTAATGAGCAGTTCTTC
NA,TRBJ2-2,NA,TRBV21-1,CASSKRGGTGNTGELFF,TGTGCCAGCAGCAAAAGGGGAGGGACAGGGAACACCGGGGAGCTGTTTTTT
TRBD2,TRBJ2-1,NA,TRBV9,CASSVTSGSRVYNEQFF,TGTGCCAGCAGCGTTACTAGCGGGAGTAGGGTCTACAATGAGCAGTTCTTC
TRBD1,TRBJ1-2,NA,TRBV18,CASSLDRDGYTF,TGTGCCAGCTCACTGGACAGGGACGGCTACACCTTC
NA,TRBJ1-3,NA,TRBV5-3,CARSLTVSGNTIYF,TGTGCCAGAAGCTTGACAGTCTCTGGAAACACCATATATTTT
TRBD2,TRBJ2-1,few,TRBV5-4,CASSPLAGGNDEQFF,TGTGCCAGCAGCCCACTAGCGGGGGGGAATGATGAGCAGTTCTTC
NA,TRBJ1-6,NA,TRBV7-2,CASRITGIINSPLHF,TGTGCCAGCAGAATTACAGGGATTATTAATTCACCCCTCCACTTT
NA,TRBJ1-6,NA,TRBV30,CAWRALQGPNSPLHF,TGTGCCTGGAGGGCCCTTCAGGGGCCTAATTCACCCCTCCACTTT
TRBD2,TRBJ2-5,NA,TRBV2,CASYATSGKAGTQYF,TGTGCCAGCTACGCGACTAGCGGGAAGGCTGGGACCCAGTACTTC
NA,TRBJ2-7,NA,TRBV12-5,CASGLGQSDEQYF,TGTGCTAGTGGTTTGGGACAATCGGACGAGCAGTACTTC
NA,TRBJ2-7,NA,TRBV30,CAWSWVGVVNEQYF,TGTGCCTGGAGTTGGGTAGGGGTTGTAAACGAGCAGTACTTC
TRBD1,TRBJ1-1,NA,TRBV11-2,CASSPGTGGTNTEAFF,TGTGCCAGCAGCCCCGGGACAGGGGGTACGAACACTGAAGCTTTCTTT
NA,TRBJ1-2,NA,TRBV6-2/TRBV6-3,CASSYGAGTYGYTF,TGTGCCAGCAGTTATGGGGCAGGGACATATGGCTACACCTTC
NA,TRBJ1-1,NA,TRBV2,CASSERERNEAFF,TGTGCCAGCAGTGAAAGAGAGCGGAACGAAGCTTTCTTT
NA,TRBJ2-1,few,TRBV18,CASSPGLDEQFF,TGTGCCAGCTCACCAGGTTTAGATGAGCAGTTCTTC
TRBD1,TRBJ1-2,NA,TRBV5-4,CASSLSDRGHYTF,TGTGCCAGCAGCTTGTCGGACAGGGGTCACTACACCTTC
NA,TRBJ1-2,NA,TRBV2,CASSESRGAGYTF,TGTGCCAGCAGTGAGAGCAGGGGTGCTGGCTACACCTTC
TRBD2,TRBJ2-1,NA,TRBV5-1,CASSLPSGMVNEQFF,TGCGCCAGCAGCTTGCCTAGCGGGATGGTCAATGAGCAGTTCTTC
TRBD1,TRBJ1-2,once,TRBV4-2,CASSHGNGQGDYGYTF,TGTGCCAGCAGCCATGGAAACGGACAGGGCGACTATGGCTACACCTTC
NA,TRBJ1-5,NA,TRBV4-2,CASSHSGTDTSNQPQHF,TGTGCCAGCAGCCATAGCGGGACGGATACTAGCAATCAGCCCCAGCATTTT
TRBD1,TRBJ1-6,NA,TRBV3-1/TRBV3-2,CASSPGQPNSPLHF,TGTGCCAGCAGCCCGGGACAGCCGAATTCACCCCTCCACTTT
TRBD2,TRBJ2-5,NA,TRBV11-2,CASSLDLASGETQYF,TGTGCCAGCAGTCTAGATCTGGCTAGCGGAGAGACCCAGTACTTC
NA,TRBJ1-2,few,TRBV3-1/TRBV3-2,CASSQGQGWSGYTF,TGTGCCAGCAGCCAAGGGCAGGGGTGGAGTGGCTACACCTTC
NA,TRBJ1-2,once,TRBV6-1,CASSEAPGDDGYTF,TGTGCCAGCAGTGAAGCACCAGGGGACGATGGCTACACCTTC
NA,TRBJ2-1,NA,TRBV4-1,CASSQDRLGNEQFF,TGCGCCAGCAGCCAAGATCGTCTAGGCAATGAGCAGTTCTTC
NA,TRBJ1-3,NA,TRBV30,CAWSKGVKGNTIYF,TGTGCCTGGAGTAAGGGGGTGAAGGGAAACACCATATATTTT
NA,TRBJ1-4,NA,TRBV4-1,CASSQSPEPVYSEKLFF,TGCGCCAGCAGCCAATCCCCGGAGCCCGTGTATTCGGAAAAACTGTTTTTT
NA,TRBJ2-7,few,TRBV27,CASRVSTGLIYEQYF,TGTGCCAGCCGAGTTTCTACAGGGTTGATCTACGAGCAGTACTTC
NA,TRBJ2-1,few,TRBV19,CASSVDSSSYNEQFF,TGTGCCAGTAGTGTGGACAGTAGCTCCTACAATGAGCAGTTCTTC
TRBD1,TRBJ2-2,NA,TRBV6-5,CASSPGTVGAGELFF,TGTGCCAGCAGTCCCGGGACAGTTGGTGCCGGGGAGCTGTTTTTT
NA,TRBJ1-1,NA,TRBV19,CASSIGAGEAFF,TGTGCCAGTAGTATAGGGGCGGGTGAAGCTTTCTTT
TRBD2,TRBJ2-2,many,TRBV7-8,CASSRSPTGGAGELFF,TGTGCCAGCAGCCGAAGCCCGACGGGGGGGGCCGGGGAGCTGTTTTTT
NA,TRBJ1-2,NA,TRBV12-3/TRBV12-4,CASSFHPYGYTF,TGTGCCAGCAGTTTTCATCCCTATGGCTACACCTTC
TRBD1,TRBJ2-3,NA,TRBV19,CASSIGGQGSDTQYF,TGTGCCAGTAGTATTGGGGGACAGGGCTCAGATACGCAGTATTTT
TRBD2,TRBJ2-7,NA,TRBV24-1,CATSEGAGGPYEQYF,TGTGCCACCAGTGAGGGAGCGGGAGGGCCTTACGAGCAGTACTTC
NA,TRBJ2-2,NA,TRBV5-4,CASSLTVGELFF,TGTGCCAGCAGCCTTACAGTCGGGGAGCTGTTTTTT
NA,TRBJ1-5,NA,TRBV7-2,CASSSAPGTQINQPQHF,TGTGCCAGCAGCTCCGCACCCGGGACACAGATAAATCAGCCCCAGCATTTT
NA,TRBJ1-5,few,TRBV6-1,CASSEGEEGGQPQHF,TGTGCCAGCAGTGAAGGAGAAGAGGGTGGGCAGCCCCAGCATTTT
NA,TRBJ2-5,NA,TRBV7-3,CASSLTGVAEETQYF,TGTGCCAGCAGCTTAACAGGGGTGGCGGAAGAGACCCAGTACTTC
TRBD1,TRBJ2-7,NA,TRBV11-3,CASSARQGGEQYF,TGTGCCAGCAGCGCGAGACAGGGGGGCGAGCAGTACTTC
TRBD2,TRBJ2-1,NA,TRBV10-1,CASSDPSGGPYNEQFF,TGCGCCAGCAGTGACCCTAGCGGGGGCCCCTACAATGAGCAGTTCTTC
TRBD2,TRBJ2-5,NA,TRBV7-6,CASSIGRLAGVGETQYF,TGTGCCAGCAGCATCGGTAGGCTAGCGGGAGTCGGAGAGACCCAGTACTTC
TRBD2,TRBJ2-7,NA,TRBV18,CASSRSGNYEQYF,TGTGCCAGCTCACGGAGCGGGAACTACGAGCAGTACTTC